This TCR beta chain appears in the sequencing data of a study of blood T cells in healthy people across ages. Study-level points and caveats: Per-million-T-cell TCR beta diversity fell roughly linearly with age. Observed TCR beta diversity showed a strong correlation with the percentage of naive T cells as measured by flow cytometry.

The V gene end was trimmed by 6 bases and the J gene end by 4 bases; junction bases not matched to a gene: 9. The CDR3 covers 14 residues. Germline CDR1 reads SQVTM; CDR2 reads ANQGSEA. This clonotype has a handful of counts. Its antigen is unknown. A sample-barcoded 5' primer and a J-beta primer mix were used in a second PCR of roughly 7 to 12 cycles. TCRdb fed the 5' RACE reads into MiXCR, producing one record per CDR3 protein. The sample lists over 1,500,000 distinct CDR3 sequences, roughly two fifths seen once, with around 23% in the top ten. The specimen was blood. The rearrangement links TRBV29-1 to TRBJ1-2; 9 bases are shared with TRBD1. This clonotype was obtained from a human donor in good health. The DNA for the CDR3 is TGCAGCGTGGACTCTGGGACAGGGATCTATGGCTACACCTTC. This codes for CSVDSGTGIYGYTF.